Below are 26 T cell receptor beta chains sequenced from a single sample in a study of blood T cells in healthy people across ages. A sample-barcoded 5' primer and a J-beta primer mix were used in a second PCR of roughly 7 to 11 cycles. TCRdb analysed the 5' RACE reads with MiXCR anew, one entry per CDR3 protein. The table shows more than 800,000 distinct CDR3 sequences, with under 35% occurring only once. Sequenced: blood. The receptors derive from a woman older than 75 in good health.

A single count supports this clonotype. The CDR3 DNA sequence: TGCAGCGTTGCGCGGGACAGGGCTACTGAAGAGACCCAGTACTTC. Its protein product is CSVARDRATEETQYF. This rearrangement joins TRBV29-1 to TRBJ2-7, with 9 nucleotides matching TRBD1. The assigned J gene may be wrong: the sequence end matches TRBJ2-5 better. Germline V CDR1 and CDR2: SQVTM, ANQGSEA. The CDR3 runs to 15 residues.

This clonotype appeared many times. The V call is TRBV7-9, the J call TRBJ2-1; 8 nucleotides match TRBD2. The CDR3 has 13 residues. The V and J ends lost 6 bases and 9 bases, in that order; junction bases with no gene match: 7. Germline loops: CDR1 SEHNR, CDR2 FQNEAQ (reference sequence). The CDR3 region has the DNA TGTGCCAGCAGGACGGACGGGGGGGGTGAGCAGTTCTTC. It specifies CASRTDGGGEQFF.

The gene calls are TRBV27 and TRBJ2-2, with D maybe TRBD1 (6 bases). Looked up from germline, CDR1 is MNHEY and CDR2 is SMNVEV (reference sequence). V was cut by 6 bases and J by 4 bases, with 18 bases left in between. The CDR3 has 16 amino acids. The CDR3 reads CASRSLGTSSTGELFF. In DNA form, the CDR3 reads TGTGCCAGCAGGAGTCTCGGGACAAGTAGCACCGGGGAGCTGTTTTTT.

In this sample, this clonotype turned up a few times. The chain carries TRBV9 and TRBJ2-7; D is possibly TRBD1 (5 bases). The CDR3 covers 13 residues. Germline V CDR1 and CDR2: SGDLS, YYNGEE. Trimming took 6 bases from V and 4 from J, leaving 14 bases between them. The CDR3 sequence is CASNPRTRYEQYF. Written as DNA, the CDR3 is TGTGCCAGCAATCCGAGGACAAGGTACGAGCAGTACTTC.

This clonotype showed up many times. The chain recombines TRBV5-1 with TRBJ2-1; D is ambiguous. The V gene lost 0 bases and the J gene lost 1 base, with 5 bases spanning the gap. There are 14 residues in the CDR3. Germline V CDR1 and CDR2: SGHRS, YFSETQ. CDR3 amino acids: CASSLGQSYNEQFF. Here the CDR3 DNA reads TGCGCCAGCAGCTTGGGGCAATCCTACAATGAGCAGTTCTTC.

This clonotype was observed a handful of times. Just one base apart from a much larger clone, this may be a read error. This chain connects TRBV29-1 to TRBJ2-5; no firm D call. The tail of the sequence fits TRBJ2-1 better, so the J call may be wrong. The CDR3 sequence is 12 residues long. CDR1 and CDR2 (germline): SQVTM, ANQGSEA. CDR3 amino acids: CSVGEHWKTQFF. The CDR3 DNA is TGCAGCGTTGGTGAGCACTGGAAGACCCAGTTCTTC.

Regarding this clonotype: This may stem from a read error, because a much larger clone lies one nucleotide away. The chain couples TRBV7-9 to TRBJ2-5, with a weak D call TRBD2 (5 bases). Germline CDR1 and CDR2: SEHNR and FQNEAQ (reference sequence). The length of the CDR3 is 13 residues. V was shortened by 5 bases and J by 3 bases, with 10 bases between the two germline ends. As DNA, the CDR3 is TGTGCCAGCAGCAGATCGGAGGAAGAGACCCAGTACTTC. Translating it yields CASSRSEEETQYF.

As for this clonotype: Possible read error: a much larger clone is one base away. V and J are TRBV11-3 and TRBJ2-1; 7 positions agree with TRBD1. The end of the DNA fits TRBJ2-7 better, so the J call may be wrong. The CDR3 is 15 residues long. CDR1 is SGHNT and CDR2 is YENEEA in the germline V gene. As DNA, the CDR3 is TGTGCCAGCAGCTCATCCGGGACAGACTACAATGAGCAGTACTTC. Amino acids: CASSSSGTDYNEQYF.

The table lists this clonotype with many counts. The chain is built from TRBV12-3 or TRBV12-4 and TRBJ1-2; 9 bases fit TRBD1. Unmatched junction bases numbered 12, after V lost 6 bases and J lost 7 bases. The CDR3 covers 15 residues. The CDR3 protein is CASRGQGSVGSGYTF. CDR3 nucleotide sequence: TGTGCCAGCAGGGGACAGGGTTCAGTTGGAAGTGGCTACACCTTC.

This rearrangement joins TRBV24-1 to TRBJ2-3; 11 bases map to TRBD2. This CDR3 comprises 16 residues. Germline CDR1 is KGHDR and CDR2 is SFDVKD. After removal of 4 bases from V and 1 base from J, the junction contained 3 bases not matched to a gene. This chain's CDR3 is CATSETGLAGTDTQYF. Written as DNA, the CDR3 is TGTGCCACCAGTGAAACGGGACTAGCGGGCACAGATACGCAGTATTTT.

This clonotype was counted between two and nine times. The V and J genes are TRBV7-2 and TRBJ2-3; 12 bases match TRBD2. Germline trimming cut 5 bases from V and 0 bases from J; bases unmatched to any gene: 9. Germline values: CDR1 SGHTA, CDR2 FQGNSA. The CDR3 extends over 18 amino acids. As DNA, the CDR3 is TGTGCCAGCAGCGCCCGGACTAGCGGGGCCGGGAGCACAGATACGCAGTATTTT. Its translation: CASSARTSGAGSTDTQYF.

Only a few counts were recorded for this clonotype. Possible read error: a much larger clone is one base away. The CDR3 region is CASSLWTSGSYNEQYF. The CDR3 nucleotides read TGTGCCAGCAGCCTGTGGACTAGCGGCTCCTACAATGAGCAGTACTTC. The J gene is TRBJ2-7, the V gene TRBV7-2; 10 nucleotides line up with TRBD2. The CDR3 covers 16 residues. With 5 bases clipped from V and 7 bases from J, the junction kept 14 bases outside the gene matches. The germline CDR1 and CDR2 sequences are SGHTA and FQGNSA.

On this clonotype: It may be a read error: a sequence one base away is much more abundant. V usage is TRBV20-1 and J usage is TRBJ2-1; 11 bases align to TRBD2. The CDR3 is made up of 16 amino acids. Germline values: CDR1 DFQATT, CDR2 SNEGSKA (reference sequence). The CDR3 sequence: CSARDLAGGIYNEQLF. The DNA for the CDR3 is TGCAGTGCTAGAGATCTAGCGGGGGGCATCTACAATGAGCAGTTATTC.

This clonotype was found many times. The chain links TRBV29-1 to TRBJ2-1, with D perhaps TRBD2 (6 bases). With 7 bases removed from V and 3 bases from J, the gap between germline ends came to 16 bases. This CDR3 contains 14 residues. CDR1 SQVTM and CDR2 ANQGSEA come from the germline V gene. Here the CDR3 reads CSAHTDYLYNEQFF. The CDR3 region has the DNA TGCAGCGCCCATACGGACTACCTCTACAATGAGCAGTTCTTC.

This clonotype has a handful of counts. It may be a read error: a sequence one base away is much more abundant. Here the CDR3 reads CASRGAGGDSYNEQYF. CDR3 sequence (DNA): TGTGCCAGCAGGGGAGCGGGGGGCGACTCCTACAATGAGCAGTACTTC. The genes are TRBV7-2 and TRBJ2-1, with 9 bases lining up with TRBD2. Near its end, the DNA agrees better with TRBJ2-7, so the J call may be wrong. The CDR3 sequence is 16 residues long. CDR1 and CDR2 from the germline V gene are SGHTA and FQGNSA.

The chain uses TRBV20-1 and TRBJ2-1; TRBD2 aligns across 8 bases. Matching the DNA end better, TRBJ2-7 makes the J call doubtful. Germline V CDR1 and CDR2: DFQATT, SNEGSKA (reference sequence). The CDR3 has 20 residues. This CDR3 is CSARGRIELAVRSSYNEQYF. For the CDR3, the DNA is TGCAGTGCTAGAGGGCGGATAGAACTAGCGGTTCGAAGCTCCTACAATGAGCAGTACTTC.

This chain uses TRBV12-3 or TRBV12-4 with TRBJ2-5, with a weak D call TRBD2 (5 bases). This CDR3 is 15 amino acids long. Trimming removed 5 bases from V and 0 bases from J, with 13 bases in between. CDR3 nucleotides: TGTGCCAGCAGTCCCCAGACTATGTACCAAGAGACCCAGTACTTC. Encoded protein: CASSPQTMYQETQYF.

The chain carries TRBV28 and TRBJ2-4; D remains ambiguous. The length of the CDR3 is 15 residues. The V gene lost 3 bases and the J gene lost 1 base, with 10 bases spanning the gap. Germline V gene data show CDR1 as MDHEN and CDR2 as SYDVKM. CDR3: CASSFEQVAKNIQYF. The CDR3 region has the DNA TGTGCCAGCAGTTTCGAGCAGGTGGCCAAAAACATTCAGTACTTC.

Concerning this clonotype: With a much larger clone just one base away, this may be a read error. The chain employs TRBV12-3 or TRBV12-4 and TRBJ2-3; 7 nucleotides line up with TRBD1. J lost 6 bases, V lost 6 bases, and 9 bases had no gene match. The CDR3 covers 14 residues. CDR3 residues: CASRGRGGSDTQYF. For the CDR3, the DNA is TGTGCCAGCAGGGGGAGAGGGGGCTCGGATACGCAGTATTTT.

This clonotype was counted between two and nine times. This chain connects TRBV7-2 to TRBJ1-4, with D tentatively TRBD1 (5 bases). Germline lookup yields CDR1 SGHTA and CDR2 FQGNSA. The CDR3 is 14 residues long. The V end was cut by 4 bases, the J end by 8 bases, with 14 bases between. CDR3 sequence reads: CASSSGREQEKLFF. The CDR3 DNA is TGTGCCAGCAGCTCGGGACGAGAACAGGAAAAACTGTTTTTT.

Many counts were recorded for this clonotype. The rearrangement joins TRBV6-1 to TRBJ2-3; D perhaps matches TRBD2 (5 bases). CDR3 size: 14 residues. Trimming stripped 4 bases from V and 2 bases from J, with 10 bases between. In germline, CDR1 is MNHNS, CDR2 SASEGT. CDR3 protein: CASSAPGSTDTQYF. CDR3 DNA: TGTGCCAGCAGTGCTCCGGGGTCCACAGATACGCAGTATTTT.

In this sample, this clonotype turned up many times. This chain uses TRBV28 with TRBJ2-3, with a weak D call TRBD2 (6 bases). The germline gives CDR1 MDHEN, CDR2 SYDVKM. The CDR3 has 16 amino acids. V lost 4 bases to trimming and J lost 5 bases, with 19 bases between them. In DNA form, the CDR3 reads TGTGCCAGCAGTTCACCGGGGGAGGCTGGTGGAGATACGCAGTATTTT. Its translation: CASSSPGEAGGDTQYF.

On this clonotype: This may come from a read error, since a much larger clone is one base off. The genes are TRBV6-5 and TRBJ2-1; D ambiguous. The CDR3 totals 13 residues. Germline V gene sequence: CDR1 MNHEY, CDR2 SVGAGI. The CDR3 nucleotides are TGTGCCAGCAGTTACGTGGCTGGCGATGAGCAGGTCTTC. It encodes CASSYVAGDEQVF.

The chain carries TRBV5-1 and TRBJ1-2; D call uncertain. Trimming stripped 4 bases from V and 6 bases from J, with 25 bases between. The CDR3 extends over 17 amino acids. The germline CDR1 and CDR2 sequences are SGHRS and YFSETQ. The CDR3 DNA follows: TGCGCCAGCAGCCCGCGGACCCCGGATCAAGGGATACATGGCTACACCTTC. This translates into CASSPRTPDQGIHGYTF.

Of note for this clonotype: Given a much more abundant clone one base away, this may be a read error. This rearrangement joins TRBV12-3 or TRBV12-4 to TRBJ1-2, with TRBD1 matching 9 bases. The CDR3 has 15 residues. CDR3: CAGSIQIQGARGYTF. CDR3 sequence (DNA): TGTGCCGGCAGTATCCAAATACAGGGGGCTCGTGGCTACACCTTC.

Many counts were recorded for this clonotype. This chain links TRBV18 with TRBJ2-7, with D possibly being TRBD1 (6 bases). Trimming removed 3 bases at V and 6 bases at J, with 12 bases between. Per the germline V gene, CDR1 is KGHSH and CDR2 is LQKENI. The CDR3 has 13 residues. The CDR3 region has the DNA TGTGCCAGCTCACCTTCACAGGGTGGCGAGCAGTACTTC. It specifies CASSPSQGGEQYF.